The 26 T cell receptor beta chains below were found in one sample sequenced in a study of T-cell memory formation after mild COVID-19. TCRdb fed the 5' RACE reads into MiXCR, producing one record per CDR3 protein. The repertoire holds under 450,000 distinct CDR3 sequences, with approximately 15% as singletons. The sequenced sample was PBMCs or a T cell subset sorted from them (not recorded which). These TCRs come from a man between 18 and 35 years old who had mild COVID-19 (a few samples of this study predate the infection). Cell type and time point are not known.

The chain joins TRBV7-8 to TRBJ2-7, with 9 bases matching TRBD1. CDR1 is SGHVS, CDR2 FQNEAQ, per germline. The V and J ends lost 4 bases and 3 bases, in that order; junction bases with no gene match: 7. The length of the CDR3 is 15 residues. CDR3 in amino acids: CASSYSGQGVYEQYV. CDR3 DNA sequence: TGTGCCAGCAGCTACTCGGGACAGGGAGTCTACGAGCAGTACGTC.

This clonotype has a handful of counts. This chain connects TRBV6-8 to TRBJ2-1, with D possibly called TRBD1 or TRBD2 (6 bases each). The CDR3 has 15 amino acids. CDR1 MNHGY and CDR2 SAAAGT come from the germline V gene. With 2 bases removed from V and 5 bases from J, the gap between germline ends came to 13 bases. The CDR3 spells CASSYNGGPHNEQFF. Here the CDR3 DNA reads TGTGCCAGCAGTTACAACGGGGGCCCCCACAATGAGCAGTTCTTC.

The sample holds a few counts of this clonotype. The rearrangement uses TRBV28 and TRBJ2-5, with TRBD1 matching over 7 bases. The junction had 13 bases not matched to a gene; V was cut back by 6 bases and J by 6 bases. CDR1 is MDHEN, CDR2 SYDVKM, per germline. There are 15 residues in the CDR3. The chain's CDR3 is CASSRPGQTRQTQYF. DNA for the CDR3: TGTGCCAGCAGCCGCCCGGGACAGACACGACAGACCCAGTACTTC.

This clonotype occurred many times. The CDR3 bases are TGCGCCAGCAGCCCGGAGGGGGGACAGGGGAACACTGAAGCTTTCTTT. Encoded protein: CASSPEGGQGNTEAFF. The chain employs TRBV5-1 and TRBJ1-1; 9 bases map to TRBD1. Germline V gene data show CDR1 as SGHRS and CDR2 as YFSETQ. Trimming cost V 4 bases and J 1 base; bases outside gene matches: 8. The CDR3 covers 16 residues.

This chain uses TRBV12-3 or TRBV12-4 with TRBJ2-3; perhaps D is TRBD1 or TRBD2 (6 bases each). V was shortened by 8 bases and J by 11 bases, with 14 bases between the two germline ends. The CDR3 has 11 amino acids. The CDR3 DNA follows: TGTGCCAGCTGGGGAGGAGGGGGGCAGTATTTT. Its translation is CASWGGGGQYF.

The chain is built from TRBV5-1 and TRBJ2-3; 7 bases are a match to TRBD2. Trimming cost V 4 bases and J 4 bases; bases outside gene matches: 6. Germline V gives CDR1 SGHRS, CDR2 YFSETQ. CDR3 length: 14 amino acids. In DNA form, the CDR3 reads TGCGCCAGCAGCCGCACTAGCGCCTCAGATACGCAGTATTTT. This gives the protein CASSRTSASDTQYF.

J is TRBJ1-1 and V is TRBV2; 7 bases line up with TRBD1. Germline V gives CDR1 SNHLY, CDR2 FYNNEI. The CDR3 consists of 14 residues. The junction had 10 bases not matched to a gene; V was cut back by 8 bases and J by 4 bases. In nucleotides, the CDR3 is TGTGCCAGCGGGAGGGACAGTACGAGCACTGAAGCTTTCTTT. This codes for CASGRDSTSTEAFF.

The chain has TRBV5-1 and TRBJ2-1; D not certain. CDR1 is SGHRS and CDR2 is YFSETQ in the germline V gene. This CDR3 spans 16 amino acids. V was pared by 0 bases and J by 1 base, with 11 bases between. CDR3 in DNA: TGCGCCAGCAGCTTGGCCACGTGGGAATCCTACAATGAGCAGTTCTTC. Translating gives CASSLATWESYNEQFF.

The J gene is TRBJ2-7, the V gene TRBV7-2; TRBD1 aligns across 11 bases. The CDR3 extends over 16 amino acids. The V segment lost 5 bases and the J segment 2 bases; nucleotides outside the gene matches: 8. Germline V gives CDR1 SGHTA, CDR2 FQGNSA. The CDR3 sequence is CASSPRTGGDTYEQYF. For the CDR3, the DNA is TGTGCCAGCAGCCCAAGGACAGGGGGCGATACCTACGAGCAGTACTTC.

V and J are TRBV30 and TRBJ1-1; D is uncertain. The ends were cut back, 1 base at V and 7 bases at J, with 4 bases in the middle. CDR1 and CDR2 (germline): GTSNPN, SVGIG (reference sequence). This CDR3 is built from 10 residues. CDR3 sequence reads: CAWSGGEAFF. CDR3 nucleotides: TGTGCCTGGAGTGGGGGTGAAGCTTTCTTT.

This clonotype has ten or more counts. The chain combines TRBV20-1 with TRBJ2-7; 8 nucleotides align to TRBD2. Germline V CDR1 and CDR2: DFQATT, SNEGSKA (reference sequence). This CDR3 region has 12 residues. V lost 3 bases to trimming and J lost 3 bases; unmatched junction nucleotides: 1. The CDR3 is CSASGGGYEQYV. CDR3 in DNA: TGCAGTGCTAGCGGGGGGGGCTACGAGCAGTACGTC.

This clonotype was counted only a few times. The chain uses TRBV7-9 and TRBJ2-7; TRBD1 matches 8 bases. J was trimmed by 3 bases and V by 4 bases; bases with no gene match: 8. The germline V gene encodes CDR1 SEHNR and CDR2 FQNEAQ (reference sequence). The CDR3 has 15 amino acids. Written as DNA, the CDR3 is TGTGCCAGCAGCTCGACATCAGGGGGCTACTACGAGCAGTACTTC. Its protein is CASSSTSGGYYEQYF.

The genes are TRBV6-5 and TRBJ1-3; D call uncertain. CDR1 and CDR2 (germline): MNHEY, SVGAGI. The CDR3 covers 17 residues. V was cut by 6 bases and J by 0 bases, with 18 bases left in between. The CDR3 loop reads CASSPTLGPSSGNTIYF. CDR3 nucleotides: TGTGCCAGCAGCCCTACCCTAGGGCCCAGCTCTGGAAACACCATATATTTT.

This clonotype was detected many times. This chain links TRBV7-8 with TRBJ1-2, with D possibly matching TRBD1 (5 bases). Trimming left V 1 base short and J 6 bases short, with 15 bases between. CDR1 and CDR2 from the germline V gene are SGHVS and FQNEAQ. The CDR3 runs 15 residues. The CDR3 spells CASSLGPGASHGYTF. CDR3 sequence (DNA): TGTGCCAGCAGCTTAGGGCCCGGGGCATCTCATGGCTACACCTTC.

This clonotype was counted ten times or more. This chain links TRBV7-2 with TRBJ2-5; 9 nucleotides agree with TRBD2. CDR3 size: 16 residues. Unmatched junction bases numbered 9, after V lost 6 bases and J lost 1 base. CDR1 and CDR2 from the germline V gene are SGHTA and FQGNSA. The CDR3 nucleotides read TGTGCCAGCAGACATTCTAGCGGGGCTGCCCAAGAGACCCAGTACTTC. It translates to CASRHSSGAAQETQYF.

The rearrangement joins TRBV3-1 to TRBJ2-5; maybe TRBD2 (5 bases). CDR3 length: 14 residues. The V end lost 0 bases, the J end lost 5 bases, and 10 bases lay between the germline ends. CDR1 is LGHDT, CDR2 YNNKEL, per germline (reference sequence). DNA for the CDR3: TGTGCCAGCAGCCAAGATTTCTGGGAGGAGACCCAGTACTTC. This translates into CASSQDFWEETQYF.

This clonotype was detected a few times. This chain's CDR3 is CASSERGGLQHTDTQYF. CDR3 in DNA: TGCGCCAGCAGCGAGCGGGGGGGCCTGCAACACACAGATACGCAGTATTTT. The rearrangement links TRBV4-3 to TRBJ2-3; 10 bases agree with TRBD2. The trim removed 5 bases at V and 2 bases at J, leaving 10 bases unmatched. Looked up from germline, CDR1 is LGHNA and CDR2 is YSLEER. There are 17 residues in the CDR3.

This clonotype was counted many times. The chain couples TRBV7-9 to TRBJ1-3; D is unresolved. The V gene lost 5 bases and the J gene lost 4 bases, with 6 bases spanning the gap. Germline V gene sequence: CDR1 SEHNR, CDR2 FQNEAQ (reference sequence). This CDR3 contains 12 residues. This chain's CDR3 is CASSQTGNTIYF. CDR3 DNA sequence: TGTGCCAGCAGCCAGACAGGAAACACCATATATTTT.

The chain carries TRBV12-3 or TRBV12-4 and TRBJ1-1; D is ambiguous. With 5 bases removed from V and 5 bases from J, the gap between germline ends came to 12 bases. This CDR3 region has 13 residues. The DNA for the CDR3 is TGTGCCAGCAGTCCACTGAGAGGGACTGAAGCTTTCTTT. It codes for CASSPLRGTEAFF.

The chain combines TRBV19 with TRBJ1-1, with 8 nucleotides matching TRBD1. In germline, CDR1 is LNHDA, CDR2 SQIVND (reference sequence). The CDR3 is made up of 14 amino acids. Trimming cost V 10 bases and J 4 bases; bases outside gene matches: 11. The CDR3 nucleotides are TGTGCCACCCGGCGGTCAGGGGGCGTCACTGAAGCTTTCTTT. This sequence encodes CATRRSGGVTEAFF. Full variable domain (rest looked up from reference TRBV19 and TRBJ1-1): DGGITQSPKYLFRKEGQNVTLSCEQNLNHDAMYWYRQDPGQGLRLIYYSQIVNDFQKGDIAEGYSVSREKKESFPLTVTSAQKNPTAFYLCATRRSGGVTEAFFGQGTRLTVV.

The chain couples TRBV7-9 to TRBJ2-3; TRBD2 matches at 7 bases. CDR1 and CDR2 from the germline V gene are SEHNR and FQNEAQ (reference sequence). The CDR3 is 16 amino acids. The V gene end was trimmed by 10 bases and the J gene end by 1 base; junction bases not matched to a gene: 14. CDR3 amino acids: CATIIVGLAGTDTQYF. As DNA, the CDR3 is TGTGCCACCATTATCGTCGGGCTAGCGGGCACAGATACGCAGTATTTT.

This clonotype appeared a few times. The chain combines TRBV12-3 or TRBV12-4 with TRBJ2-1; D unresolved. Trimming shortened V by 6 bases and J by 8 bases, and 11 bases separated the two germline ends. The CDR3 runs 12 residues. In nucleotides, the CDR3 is TGTGCCAGCAGAGATTTAAGGGATGAGCAGTTCTTC. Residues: CASRDLRDEQFF.

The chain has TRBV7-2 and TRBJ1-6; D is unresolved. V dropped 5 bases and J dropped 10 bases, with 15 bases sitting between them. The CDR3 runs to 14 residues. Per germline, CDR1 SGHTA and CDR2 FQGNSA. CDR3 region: CASSTIIIRSPLHF. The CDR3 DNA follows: TGTGCCAGCAGCACTATAATAATAAGGTCACCCCTCCACTTT.

Written as DNA, the CDR3 is TGTGCCAGCAGCGTAGAGGGACTAGCGGGCACAGATACGCAGTATTTT. Its protein product is CASSVEGLAGTDTQYF. This chain links TRBV9 with TRBJ2-3; 11 nucleotides agree with TRBD2. Germline lookup yields CDR1 SGDLS and CDR2 YYNGEE. V lost 0 bases and J lost 1; bases outside the gene matches: 1. The CDR3 runs to 16 residues.

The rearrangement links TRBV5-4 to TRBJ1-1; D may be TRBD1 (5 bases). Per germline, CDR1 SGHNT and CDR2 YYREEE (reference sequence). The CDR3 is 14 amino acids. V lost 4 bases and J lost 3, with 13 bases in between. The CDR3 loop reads CASSEGTGDTEAFF. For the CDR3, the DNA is TGTGCCAGCAGCGAAGGGACGGGGGACACTGAAGCTTTCTTT.

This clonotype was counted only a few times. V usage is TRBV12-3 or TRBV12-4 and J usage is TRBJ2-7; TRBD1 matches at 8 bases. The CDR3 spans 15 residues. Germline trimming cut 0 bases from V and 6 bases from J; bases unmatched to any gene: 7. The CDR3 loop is CASSLAATGEIEQYF. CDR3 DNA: TGTGCCAGCAGTTTAGCCGCGACAGGGGAGATCGAGCAGTACTTC.